Below, 14 T cell receptor beta chains from the same sample are listed, as sequenced in a study of T cell responses to AZD1222 COVID-19 vaccine (dated by TCRdb to about 2021). Preparation of the library involved the immunoSEQ multiplex PCR assay. TCRdb limited this immuneACCESS table to in-frame rearrangements with V and J called. A share of clones is missing; checked studies link under half to unresolved V genes, and the rest is unexplained. The sample profile shows under 95,000 clones; roughly 90% of them were found once. The top ten clones comprise 8.4% of the sample. What the time point label conveys for this sample: baseline before first vaccination. The sequenced sample was peripheral blood, obtained on day 0 of AZD1222 vaccination. These receptors all come from an adult in good health.

The chain links TRBV27 to TRBJ2-7, with D perhaps matching TRBD1 (5 bases). Germline lookup yields CDR1 MNHEY and CDR2 SMNVEV (reference sequence). The CDR3 is 13 residues long. V lost 0 bases to trimming and J lost 7 bases, with 10 bases between them. CDR3 loop: CASSLSRDGEQYF. The CDR3 region has the DNA TGTGCCAGCAGTTTATCCAGGGATGGGGAGCAGTACTTC.

V gene TRBV3-1 (or the pseudogene TRBV3-2) combines with J gene TRBJ1-2; no clear D. V gave up 0 bases and J gave up 1 base, with 9 bases separating them. Germline CDR1 is LGHDT and CDR2 is YNNKEL (reference sequence). The CDR3 runs to 15 residues. The CDR3 here is CASSQDGGYNYGYTF. CDR3 DNA sequence: TGTGCCAGCAGCCAAGATGGTGGGTATAACTATGGCTACACCTTC.

In regard to this clone: An end of the junction does not agree with germline; a read error may underlie this. V usage is TRBV14 and J usage is TRBJ2-7; D not resolved. Germline-derived CDR1 and CDR2 are SGHDN and FVKESK. This CDR3 is 14 amino acids long. The chain's CDR3 is CASNQGEPSYEQYF. The CDR3 DNA follows: TGTGCCAGCAACCAAGGAGAACCCTCCTACGAGCAGTACTTC.

The rearrangement links TRBV2 to TRBJ2-6; tentative D call: TRBD1 (6 bases). Deletions cut 3 bases from V and 4 bases from J, with 7 bases between. CDR1 is SNHLY, CDR2 FYNNEI, per germline. The CDR3 sequence is 14 residues long. Written as DNA, the CDR3 is TGTGCCAGCAGTGATGGGGGCGGGGCCAACGTCCTGACTTTC. This codes for CASSDGGGANVLTF.

About this clone itself: At one of its ends the junction is not consistent with the germline gene, which may arise from a read error. The chain couples TRBV7-3 to TRBJ1-1, with no clear D. CDR3 length equals 12 residues. Germline-derived CDR1 and CDR2 are SGHTA and FQGTGA. CDR3 nucleotides: TGTGCTAGCAGGTTGGAGCACACTGAAGCTTTCTTT. This gives the protein CASRLEHTEAFF.

The V call is TRBV5-4, the J call TRBJ1-1; D unclear. The germline V and J ends were trimmed by 0 bases and 5 bases, with 8 bases remaining between them. Germline CDR1 is SGHNT and CDR2 is YYREEE (reference sequence). This CDR3 is built from 13 residues. Here the CDR3 reads CASSLGGRTEAFF. Here the CDR3 DNA reads TGTGCCAGCAGCTTGGGCGGGCGGACTGAAGCTTTCTTT.

The genes are TRBV5-1 and TRBJ2-2, with 8 bases aligning to TRBD1. The germline V gene has CDR1 SGHRS and CDR2 YFSETQ. CDR3 length equals 15 residues. V trimming: 7 bases; J trimming: 7 bases; junction bases outside the gene matches: 12. The CDR3 region is CASGRAGGEVGELFF. The CDR3 DNA follows: TGCGCCAGCGGACGGGCAGGGGGCGAGGTCGGGGAGCTGTTTTTT.

This sequence joins TRBV25-1 and TRBJ2-1; TRBD2 might be the D (6 bases). The CDR3 extends over 15 amino acids. Deletions cut 1 base from V and 0 bases from J, with 7 bases between. Germline lookup yields CDR1 MGHDK and CDR2 SYGVNS. CDR3 nucleotide sequence: TGTGCCAGCAGTGAATTCGGGGGCTCCTACAATGAGCAGTTCTTC. It encodes CASSEFGGSYNEQFF.

The chain links TRBV10-3 to TRBJ2-7; 9 bases map to TRBD2. CDR3 length: 16 amino acids. The J segment lost 0 bases and the V segment lost 2 bases, leaving 5 bases of the junction unmatched. Germline lookup yields CDR1 ENHRY and CDR2 SYGVKD. CDR3 loop: CAISEPSGGSSYEQYF. Written as DNA, the CDR3 is TGTGCCATCAGTGAGCCAAGCGGGGGGAGCTCCTACGAGCAGTACTTC.

The chain has TRBV13 and TRBJ2-7, with unresolved D. Germline CDR1 reads PRHDT; CDR2 reads FYEKMQ (reference sequence). The CDR3 extends over 10 amino acids. The ends were cut back, 10 bases at V and 7 bases at J, with 11 bases in the middle. In DNA form, the CDR3 reads TGTGCCACCAAGGGCCGGGAGCAGTACTTC. Protein: CATKGREQYF.

The sample holds one count of this clone. The CDR3 bases are TGTGCCAGCAGCTCGCAGGGGGGTCCGGAGACCCAGTACTTC. Its protein is CASSSQGGPETQYF. This sequence joins TRBV5-4 and TRBJ2-5; possibly TRBD1 for D (7 bases). In germline, CDR1 is SGHNT, CDR2 YYREEE (reference sequence). V gave up 3 bases and J gave up 5 bases, with 14 bases separating them. This CDR3 region has 14 residues.

V is TRBV7-8 and J is TRBJ1-2; the D gene is possibly TRBD1 (6 bases). Germline V CDR1 and CDR2: SGHVS, FQNEAQ. This CDR3 is 14 amino acids long. V was shortened by 5 bases and J by 4 bases, with 14 bases between the two germline ends. In DNA, the CDR3 is TGTGCCAGCAGCAGGGAACAGGGTGTCTATGGCTACACCTTC. Its translation is CASSREQGVYGYTF.

The chain couples TRBV7-8 to TRBJ2-3, with no clear D. Germline V gene lookup returns CDR1 SGHVS and CDR2 FQNEAQ. The ends were cut back, 4 bases at V and 4 bases at J, with 6 bases in the middle. This CDR3 contains 12 residues. CDR3 in amino acids: CASSYPPDTQYF. The CDR3 DNA is TGTGCCAGCAGCTACCCTCCAGATACGCAGTATTTT.

V usage is TRBV27 and J usage is TRBJ2-7, with 9 nucleotides matching TRBD2. This CDR3 has 14 amino acids. The V gene end was trimmed by 6 bases and the J gene end by 1 base; junction bases not matched to a gene: 4. Germline V gene data show CDR1 as MNHEY and CDR2 as SMNVEV (reference sequence). CDR3 residues: CASRAGGPSYEQYF. The CDR3 region has the DNA TGTGCCAGCAGAGCGGGGGGCCCTTCCTACGAGCAGTACTTC.